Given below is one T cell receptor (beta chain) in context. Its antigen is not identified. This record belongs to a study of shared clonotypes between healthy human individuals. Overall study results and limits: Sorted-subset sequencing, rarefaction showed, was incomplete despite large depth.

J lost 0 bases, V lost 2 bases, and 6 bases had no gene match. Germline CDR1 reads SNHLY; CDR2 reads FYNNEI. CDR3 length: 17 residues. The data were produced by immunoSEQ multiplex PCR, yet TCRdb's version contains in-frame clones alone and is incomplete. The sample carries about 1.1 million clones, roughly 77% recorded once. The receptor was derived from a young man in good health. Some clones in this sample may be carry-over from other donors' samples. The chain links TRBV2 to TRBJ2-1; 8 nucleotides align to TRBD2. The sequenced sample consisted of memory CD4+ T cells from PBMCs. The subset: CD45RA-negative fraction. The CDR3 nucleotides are TGTGCCAGCAGTGAATTCGGTAGCGGGATCTCCTACAATGAGCAGTTCTTC. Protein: CASSEFGSGISYNEQFF.